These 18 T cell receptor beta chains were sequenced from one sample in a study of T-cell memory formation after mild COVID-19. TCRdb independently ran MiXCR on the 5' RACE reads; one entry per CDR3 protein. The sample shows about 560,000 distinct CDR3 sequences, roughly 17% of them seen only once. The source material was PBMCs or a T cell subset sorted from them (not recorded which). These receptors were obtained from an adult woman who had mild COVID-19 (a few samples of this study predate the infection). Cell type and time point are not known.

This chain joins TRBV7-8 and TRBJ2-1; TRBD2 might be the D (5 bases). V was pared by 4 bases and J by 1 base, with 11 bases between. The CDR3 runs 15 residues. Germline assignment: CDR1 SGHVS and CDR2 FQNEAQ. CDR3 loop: CASSYHRDSYNEQFF. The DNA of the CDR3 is TGTGCCAGCAGCTACCATCGGGATTCCTACAATGAGCAGTTCTTC.

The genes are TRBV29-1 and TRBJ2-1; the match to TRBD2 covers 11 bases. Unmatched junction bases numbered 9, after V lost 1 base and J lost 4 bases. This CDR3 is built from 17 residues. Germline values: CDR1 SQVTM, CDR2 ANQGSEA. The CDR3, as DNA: TGCAGCGTTGAAGGGGGGGTTTCTAGCGGGAGGTACAATGAGCAGTTCTTC. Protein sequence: CSVEGGVSSGRYNEQFF.

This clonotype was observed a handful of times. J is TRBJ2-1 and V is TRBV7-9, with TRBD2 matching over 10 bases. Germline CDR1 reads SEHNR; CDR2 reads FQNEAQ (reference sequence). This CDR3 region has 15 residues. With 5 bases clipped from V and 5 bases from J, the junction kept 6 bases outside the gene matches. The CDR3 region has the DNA TGTGCCAGCAGCCCTAGGACTAGCGGTCACAATGAGCAGTTCTTC. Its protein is CASSPRTSGHNEQFF.

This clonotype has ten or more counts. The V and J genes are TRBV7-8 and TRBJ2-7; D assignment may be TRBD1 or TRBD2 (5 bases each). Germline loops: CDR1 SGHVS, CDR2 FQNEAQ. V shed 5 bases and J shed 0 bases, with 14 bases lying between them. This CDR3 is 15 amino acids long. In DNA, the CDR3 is TGTGCCAGCAGCACTCGGGACGGAAGCTCCTACGAGCAGTACTTC. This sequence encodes CASSTRDGSSYEQYF.

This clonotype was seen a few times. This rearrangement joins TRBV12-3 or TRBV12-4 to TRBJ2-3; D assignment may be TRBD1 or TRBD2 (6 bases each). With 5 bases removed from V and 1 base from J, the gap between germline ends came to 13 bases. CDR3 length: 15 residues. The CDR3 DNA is TGTGCCAGCAGTCCCCTGGGGGGCGGCACAGATACGCAGTATTTT. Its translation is CASSPLGGGTDTQYF.

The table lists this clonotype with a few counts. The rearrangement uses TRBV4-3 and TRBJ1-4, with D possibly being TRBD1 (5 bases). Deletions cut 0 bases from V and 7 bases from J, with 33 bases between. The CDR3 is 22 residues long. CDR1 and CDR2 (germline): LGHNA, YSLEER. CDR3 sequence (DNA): TGCGCCAGCAGCCAAGATTTAGTCAGGGCGAAAACCCCTTATTTAGGTTCTGAAAAACTGTTTTTT. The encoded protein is CASSQDLVRAKTPYLGSEKLFF.

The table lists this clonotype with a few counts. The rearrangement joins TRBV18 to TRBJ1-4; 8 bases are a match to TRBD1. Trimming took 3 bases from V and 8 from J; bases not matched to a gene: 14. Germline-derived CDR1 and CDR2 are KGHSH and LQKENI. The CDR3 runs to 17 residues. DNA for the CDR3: TGTGCCAGCTCACCCGGGGACAGGCGGACTCGAGGAGAAAAACTGTTTTTT. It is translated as CASSPGDRRTRGEKLFF.

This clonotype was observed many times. CDR3 protein: CASSVNTEAFF. DNA for the CDR3: TGTGCCAGCAGTGTGAACACTGAAGCTTTCTTT. The chain recombines TRBV12-3 or TRBV12-4 with TRBJ1-1; D unclear. The CDR3 sequence is 11 residues long. Trimming stripped 5 bases from V and 0 bases from J, with 1 base between.

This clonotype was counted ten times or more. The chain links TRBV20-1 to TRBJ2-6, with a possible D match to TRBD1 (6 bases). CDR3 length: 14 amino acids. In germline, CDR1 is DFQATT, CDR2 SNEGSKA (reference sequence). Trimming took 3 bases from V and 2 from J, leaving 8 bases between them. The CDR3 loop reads CSARKGAGANVLTF. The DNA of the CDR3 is TGCAGTGCTAGGAAGGGGGCTGGGGCCAACGTCCTGACTTTC.

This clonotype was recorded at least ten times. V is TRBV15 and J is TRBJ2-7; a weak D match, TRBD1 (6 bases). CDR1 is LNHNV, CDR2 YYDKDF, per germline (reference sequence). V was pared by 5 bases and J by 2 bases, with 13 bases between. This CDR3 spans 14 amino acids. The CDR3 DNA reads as TGTGCCACCAGCCGAACCAGGACAGCCTACGAGCAGTACTTC. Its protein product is CATSRTRTAYEQYF.

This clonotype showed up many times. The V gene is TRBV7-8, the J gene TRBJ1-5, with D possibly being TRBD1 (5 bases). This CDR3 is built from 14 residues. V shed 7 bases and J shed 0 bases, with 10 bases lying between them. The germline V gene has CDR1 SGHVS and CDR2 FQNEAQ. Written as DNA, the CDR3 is TGTGCCAGCAAACTGGGACCTAGCAATCAGCCCCAGCATTTT. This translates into CASKLGPSNQPQHF.

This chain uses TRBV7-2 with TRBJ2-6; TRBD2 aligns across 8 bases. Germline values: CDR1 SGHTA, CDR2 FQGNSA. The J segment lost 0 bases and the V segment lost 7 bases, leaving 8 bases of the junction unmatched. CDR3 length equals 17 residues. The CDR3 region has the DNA TGTGCCAGCAAGCCCCCGGGAGGGAGCTCTGGGGCCAACGTCCTGACTTTC. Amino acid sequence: CASKPPGGSSGANVLTF.

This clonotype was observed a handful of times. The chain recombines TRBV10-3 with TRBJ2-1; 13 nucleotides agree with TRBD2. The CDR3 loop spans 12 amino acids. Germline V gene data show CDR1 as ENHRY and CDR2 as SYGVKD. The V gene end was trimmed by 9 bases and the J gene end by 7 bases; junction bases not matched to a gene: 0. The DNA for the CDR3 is TGTGCCATGGGACTAGCGGGAAATGAGCAGTTCTTC. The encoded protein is CAMGLAGNEQFF.

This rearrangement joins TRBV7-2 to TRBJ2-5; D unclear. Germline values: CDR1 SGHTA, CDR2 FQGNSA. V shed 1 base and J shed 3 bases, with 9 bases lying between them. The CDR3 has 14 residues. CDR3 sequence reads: CASSLGTAKETQYF. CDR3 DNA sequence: TGTGCCAGCAGCTTAGGTACAGCGAAAGAGACCCAGTACTTC.

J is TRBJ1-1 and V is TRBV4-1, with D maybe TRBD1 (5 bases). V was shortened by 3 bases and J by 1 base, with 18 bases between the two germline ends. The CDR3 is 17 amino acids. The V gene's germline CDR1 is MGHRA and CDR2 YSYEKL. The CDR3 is CASSQILQGLRNTEAFF. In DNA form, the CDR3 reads TGCGCCAGCAGCCAGATACTCCAGGGACTCAGGAACACTGAAGCTTTCTTT.

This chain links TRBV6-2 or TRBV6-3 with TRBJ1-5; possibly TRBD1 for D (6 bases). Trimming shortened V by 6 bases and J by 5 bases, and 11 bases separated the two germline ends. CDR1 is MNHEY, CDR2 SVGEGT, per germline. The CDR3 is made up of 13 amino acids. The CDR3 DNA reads TGTGCCAGCAGGTGGGACATTGATCAGCCCCAGCATTTT. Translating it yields CASRWDIDQPQHF.

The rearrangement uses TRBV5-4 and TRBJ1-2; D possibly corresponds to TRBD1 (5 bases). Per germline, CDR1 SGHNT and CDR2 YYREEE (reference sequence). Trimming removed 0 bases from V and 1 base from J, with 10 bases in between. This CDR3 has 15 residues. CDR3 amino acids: CASSLARDLNYGYTF. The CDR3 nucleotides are TGTGCCAGCAGCTTGGCCAGGGACCTTAACTATGGCTACACCTTC.

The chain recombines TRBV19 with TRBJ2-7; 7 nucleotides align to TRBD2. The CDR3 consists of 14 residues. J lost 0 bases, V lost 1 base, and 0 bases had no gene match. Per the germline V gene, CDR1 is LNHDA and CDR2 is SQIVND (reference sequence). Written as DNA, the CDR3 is TGTGCCAGTAGTATAGCGGGGGGCTCCTACGAGCAGTACTTC. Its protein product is CASSIAGGSYEQYF.